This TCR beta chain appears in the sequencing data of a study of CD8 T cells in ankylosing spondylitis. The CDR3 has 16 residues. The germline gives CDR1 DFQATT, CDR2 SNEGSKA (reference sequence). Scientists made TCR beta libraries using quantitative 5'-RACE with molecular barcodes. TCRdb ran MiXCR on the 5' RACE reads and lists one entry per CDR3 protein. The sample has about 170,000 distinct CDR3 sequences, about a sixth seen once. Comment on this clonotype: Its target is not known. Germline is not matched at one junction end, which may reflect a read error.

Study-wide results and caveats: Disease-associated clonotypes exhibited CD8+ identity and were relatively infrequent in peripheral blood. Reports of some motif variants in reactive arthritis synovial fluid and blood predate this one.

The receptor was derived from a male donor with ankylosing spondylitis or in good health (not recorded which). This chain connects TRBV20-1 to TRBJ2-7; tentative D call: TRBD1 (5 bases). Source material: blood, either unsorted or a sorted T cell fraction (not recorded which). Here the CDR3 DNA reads TGCTGTGCTAGAGATGTAAGGCAGGGCCGCTCCTACGAGCAGTACTTC. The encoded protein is CCARDVRQGRSYEQYF.